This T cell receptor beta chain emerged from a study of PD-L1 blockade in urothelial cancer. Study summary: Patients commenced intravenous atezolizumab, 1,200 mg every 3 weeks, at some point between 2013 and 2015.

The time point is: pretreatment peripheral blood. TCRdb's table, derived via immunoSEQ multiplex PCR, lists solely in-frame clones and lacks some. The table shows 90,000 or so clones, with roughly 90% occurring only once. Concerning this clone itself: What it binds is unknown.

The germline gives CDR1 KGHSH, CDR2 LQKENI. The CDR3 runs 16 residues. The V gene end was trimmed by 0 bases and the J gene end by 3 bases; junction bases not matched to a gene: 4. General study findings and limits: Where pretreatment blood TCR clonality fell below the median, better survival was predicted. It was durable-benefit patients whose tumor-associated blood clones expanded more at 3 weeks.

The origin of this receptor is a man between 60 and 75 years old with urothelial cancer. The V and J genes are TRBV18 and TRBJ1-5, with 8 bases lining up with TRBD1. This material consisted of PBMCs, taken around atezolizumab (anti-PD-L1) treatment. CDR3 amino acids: CASSPPGQANNQPQHF. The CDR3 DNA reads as TGTGCCAGCTCACCACCGGGACAGGCGAACAATCAGCCCCAGCATTTT.